This T cell receptor beta chain was sequenced for a study of T cell clonality in common variable immunodeficiency. The study, taken as a whole, reports: Fewer TCRbeta clones were shared among CVID subjects than controls.

This clone was counted between two and nine times. The antigen is undetermined. The CDR3 extends 3 residues past the end of the read, so its final part is completed from the germline J gene. TCRdb keeps only in-frame clones here, not all; method: immunoSEQ multiplex PCR. Observed in the sample are approximately 81,000 clones, none of them singletons. The CDR3 spans 14 residues. The germline gives CDR1 SGHAT, CDR2 FQNNGV. Between the trimmed V and J ends, which lost 3 bases and 0 bases, there was a span of 9 bases. Material for sequencing was peripheral blood mononuclear cells. The receptor comes from a person between 18 and 70 years old in good health. The chain recombines TRBV11-2 with TRBJ2-7, with D uncertain. Partial CDR3 DNA: TGTGCCAGCAGCTTTCCTGGCATCTCCTACGAG. This sequence encodes CASSFPGISYE. Given in full, the CDR3 is CASSFPGISYEQYF.